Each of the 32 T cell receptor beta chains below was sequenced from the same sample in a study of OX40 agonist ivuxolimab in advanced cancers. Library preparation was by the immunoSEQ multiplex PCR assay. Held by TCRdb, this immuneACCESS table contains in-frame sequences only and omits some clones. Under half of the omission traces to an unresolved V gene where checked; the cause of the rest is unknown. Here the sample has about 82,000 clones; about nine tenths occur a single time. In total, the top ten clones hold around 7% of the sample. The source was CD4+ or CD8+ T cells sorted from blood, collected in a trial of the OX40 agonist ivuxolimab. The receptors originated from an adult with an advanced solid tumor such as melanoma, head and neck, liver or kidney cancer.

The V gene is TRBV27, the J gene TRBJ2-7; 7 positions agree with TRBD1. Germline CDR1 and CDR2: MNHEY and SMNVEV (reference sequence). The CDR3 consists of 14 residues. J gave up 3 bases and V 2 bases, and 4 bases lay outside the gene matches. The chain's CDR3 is CASSLETGFYEQYF. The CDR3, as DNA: TGTGCCAGCAGTTTAGAGACAGGGTTCTACGAGCAGTACTTC.

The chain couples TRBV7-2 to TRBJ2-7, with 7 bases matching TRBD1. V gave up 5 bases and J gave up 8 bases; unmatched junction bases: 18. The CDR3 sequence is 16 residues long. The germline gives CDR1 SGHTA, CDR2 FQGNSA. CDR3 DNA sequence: TGTGCCAGCAGCCTAGAGGGACAGTCGACTTGGGGCCAGCAGTACTTC. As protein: CASSLEGQSTWGQQYF.

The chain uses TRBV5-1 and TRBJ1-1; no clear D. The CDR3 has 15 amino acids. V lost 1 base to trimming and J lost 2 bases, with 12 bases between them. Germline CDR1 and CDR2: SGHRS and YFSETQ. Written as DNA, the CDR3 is TGCGCCAGCAGCTTGTTGTCCAGCGGTAACACTGAAGCTTTCTTT. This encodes CASSLLSSGNTEAFF.

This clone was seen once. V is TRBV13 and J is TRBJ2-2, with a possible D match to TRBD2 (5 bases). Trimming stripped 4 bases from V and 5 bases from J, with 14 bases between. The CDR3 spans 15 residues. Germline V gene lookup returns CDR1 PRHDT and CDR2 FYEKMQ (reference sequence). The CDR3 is CASSSPGIWTGELFF. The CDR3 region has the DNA TGTGCCAGCAGCTCCCCCGGGATCTGGACCGGGGAGCTGTTTTTT.

The CDR3 reads CAWVPLTGRETQYF. CDR3 DNA: TGTGCCTGGGTCCCCCTGACAGGGAGGGAGACCCAGTACTTC. The V gene is TRBV30, the J gene TRBJ2-5, with D perhaps matching TRBD1 (7 bases). The germline CDR1 and CDR2 sequences are GTSNPN and SVGIG (reference sequence). V was clipped by 5 bases and J by 5 bases, with 18 bases between them. CDR3 length: 14 amino acids. The full variable domain, in which reference TRBV30 and TRBJ2-5 provide the parts outside the CDR3, is SQTIHQWPATLVQPVGSPLSLECTVEGTSNPNLYWYRQAAGRGLQLLFYSVGIGQISSEVPQNLSASRPQDRQFILSSKKLLLSDSGFYLCAWVPLTGRETQYFGPGTRLLVL.

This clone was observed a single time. CDR3 loop: CASSYIDGTYEQYF. The CDR3 bases are TGTGCCAGCAGTTACATCGACGGAACCTACGAGCAGTACTTC. V is TRBV6-6 and J is TRBJ2-7; D is uncertain. The CDR3 runs 14 residues. CDR1 and CDR2 from the germline V gene are MNHNY and SVGAGI (reference sequence). Deletions cut 2 bases from V and 2 bases from J, with 10 bases between.

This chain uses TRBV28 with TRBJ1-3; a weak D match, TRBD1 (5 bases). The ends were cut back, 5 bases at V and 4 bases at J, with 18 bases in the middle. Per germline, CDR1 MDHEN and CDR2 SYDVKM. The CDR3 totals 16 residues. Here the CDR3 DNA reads TGTGCCAGCAGTCGACTTATTGGGGCTCACGGAAACACCATATATTTT. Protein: CASSRLIGAHGNTIYF.

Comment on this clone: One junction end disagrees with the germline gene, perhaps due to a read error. CDR3 nucleotide sequence: TGTGCTAGCAGCTCGGGGTGGGAGCAGGGAAGCTCCTACGAGCAGTACTTC. It yields the protein CASSSGWEQGSSYEQYF. V gene TRBV7-7 combines with J gene TRBJ2-5; D possibly matches TRBD1 or TRBD2 (5 bases each). The last part of the DNA fits TRBJ2-7 better; the J call may be wrong. This CDR3 region has 17 residues. Germline lookup yields CDR1 SSHAT and CDR2 FNYEAQ (reference sequence).

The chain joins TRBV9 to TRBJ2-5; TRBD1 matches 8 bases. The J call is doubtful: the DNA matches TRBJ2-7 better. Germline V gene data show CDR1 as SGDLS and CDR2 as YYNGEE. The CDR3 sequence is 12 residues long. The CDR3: CASGTGSYEQYF. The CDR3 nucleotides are TGTGCCAGCGGGACAGGATCCTACGAGCAGTACTTC.

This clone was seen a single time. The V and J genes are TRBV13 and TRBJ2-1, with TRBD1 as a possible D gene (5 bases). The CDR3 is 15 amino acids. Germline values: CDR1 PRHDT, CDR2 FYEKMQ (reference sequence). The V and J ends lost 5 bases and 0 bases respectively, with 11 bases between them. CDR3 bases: TGTGCCAGCAGCCCCCCTGGACACTCCTACAATGAGCAGTTCTTC. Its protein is CASSPPGHSYNEQFF. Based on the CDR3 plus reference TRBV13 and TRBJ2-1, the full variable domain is AAGVIQSPRHLIKEKRETATLKCYPIPRHDTVYWYQQGPGQDPQFLISFYEKMQSDKGSIPDRFSAQQFSDYHSELNMSSLELGDSALYFCASSPPGHSYNEQFFGPGTRLTVL.

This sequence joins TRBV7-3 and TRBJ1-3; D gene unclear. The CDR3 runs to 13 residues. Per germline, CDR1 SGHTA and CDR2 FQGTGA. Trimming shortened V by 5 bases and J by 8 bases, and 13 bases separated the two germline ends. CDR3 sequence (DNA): TGTGCCAGCAGCCAGGACCGCGGTGACACCATATATTTT. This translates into CASSQDRGDTIYF. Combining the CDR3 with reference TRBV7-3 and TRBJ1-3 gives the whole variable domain GAGVSQTPSNKVTEKGKYVELRCDPISGHTALYWYRQSLGQGPEFLIYFQGTGAADDSGLPNDRFFAVRPEGSVSTLKIQRTERGDSAVYLCASSQDRGDTIYFGEGSWLTVV.

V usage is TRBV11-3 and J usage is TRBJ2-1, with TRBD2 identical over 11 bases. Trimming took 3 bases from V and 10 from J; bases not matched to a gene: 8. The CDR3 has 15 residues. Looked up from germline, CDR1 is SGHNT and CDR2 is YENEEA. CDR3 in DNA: TGTGCCAGCAGCTTCCTTCTAGCGGGAGGATGGGAGCAGTTCTTC. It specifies CASSFLLAGGWEQFF. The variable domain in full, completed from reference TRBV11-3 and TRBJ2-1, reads EAGVVQSPRYKIIEKKQPVAFWCNPISGHNTLYWYLQNLGQGPELLIRYENEEAVDDSQLPKDRFSAERLKGVDSTLKIQPAELGDSAVYLCASSFLLAGGWEQFFGPGTRLTVL.

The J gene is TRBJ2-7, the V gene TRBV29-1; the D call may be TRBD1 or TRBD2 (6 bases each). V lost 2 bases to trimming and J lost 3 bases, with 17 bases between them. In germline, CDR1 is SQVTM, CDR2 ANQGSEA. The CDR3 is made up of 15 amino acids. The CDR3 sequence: CSVELVGGESYEQYF. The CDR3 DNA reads TGCAGCGTTGAACTGGTCGGGGGCGAGAGCTACGAGCAGTACTTC.

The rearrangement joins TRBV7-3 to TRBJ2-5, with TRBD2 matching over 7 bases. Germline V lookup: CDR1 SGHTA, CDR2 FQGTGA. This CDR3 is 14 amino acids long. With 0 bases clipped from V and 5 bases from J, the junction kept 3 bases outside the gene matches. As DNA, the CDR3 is TGTGCCAGCAGCTTAACTGCGGGAGAGGAGACCCAGTACTTC. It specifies CASSLTAGEETQYF.

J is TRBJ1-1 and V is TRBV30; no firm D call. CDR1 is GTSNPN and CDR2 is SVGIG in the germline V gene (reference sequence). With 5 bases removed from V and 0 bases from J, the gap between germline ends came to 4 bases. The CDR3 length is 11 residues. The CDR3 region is CAWSLNTEAFF. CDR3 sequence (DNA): TGTGCCTGGTCACTGAACACTGAAGCTTTCTTT.

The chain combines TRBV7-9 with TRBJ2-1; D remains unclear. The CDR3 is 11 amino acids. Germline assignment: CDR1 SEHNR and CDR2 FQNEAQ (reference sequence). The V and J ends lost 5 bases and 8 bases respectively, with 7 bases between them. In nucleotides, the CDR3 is TGTGCCAGCAGCCCTCAGGATGAGCAGTTCTTC. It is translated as CASSPQDEQFF.

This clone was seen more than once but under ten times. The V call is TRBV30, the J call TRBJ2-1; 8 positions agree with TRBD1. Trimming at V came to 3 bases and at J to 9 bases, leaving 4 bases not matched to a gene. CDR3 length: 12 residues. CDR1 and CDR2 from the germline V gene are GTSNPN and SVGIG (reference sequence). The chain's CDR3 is CAWSDRGGEQFF. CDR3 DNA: TGTGCCTGGAGCGACAGGGGAGGTGAGCAGTTCTTC.

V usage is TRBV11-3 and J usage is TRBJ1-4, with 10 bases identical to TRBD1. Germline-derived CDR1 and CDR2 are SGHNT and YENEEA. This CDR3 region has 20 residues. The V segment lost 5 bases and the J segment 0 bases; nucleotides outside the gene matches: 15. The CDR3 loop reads CASSPLRGTGVDSTNEKLFF. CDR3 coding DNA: TGTGCCAGCAGCCCCCTACGGGGGACAGGGGTCGACTCAACTAATGAAAAACTGTTTTTT.

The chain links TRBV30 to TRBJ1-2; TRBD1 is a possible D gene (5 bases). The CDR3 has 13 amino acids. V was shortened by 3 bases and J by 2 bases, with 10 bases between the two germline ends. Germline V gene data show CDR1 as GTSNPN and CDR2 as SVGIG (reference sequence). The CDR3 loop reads CAWRRGENYGYTF. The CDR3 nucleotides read TGTGCCTGGAGGAGGGGCGAAAACTATGGCTACACCTTC.

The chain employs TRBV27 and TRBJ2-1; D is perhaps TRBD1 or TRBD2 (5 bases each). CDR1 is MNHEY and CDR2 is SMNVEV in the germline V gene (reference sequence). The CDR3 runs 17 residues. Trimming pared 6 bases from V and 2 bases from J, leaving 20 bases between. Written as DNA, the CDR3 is TGTGCCAGCAGCCGTAATGGGGGTCGTGGGCCCTACAATGAGCAGTTCTTC. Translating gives CASSRNGGRGPYNEQFF.

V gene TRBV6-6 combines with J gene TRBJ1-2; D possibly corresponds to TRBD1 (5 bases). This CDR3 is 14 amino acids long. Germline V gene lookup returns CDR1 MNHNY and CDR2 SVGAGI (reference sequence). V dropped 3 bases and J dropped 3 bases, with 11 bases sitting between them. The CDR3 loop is CASSYEEGYYGYTF. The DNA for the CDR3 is TGTGCCAGCAGTTATGAAGAGGGGTACTATGGCTACACCTTC.

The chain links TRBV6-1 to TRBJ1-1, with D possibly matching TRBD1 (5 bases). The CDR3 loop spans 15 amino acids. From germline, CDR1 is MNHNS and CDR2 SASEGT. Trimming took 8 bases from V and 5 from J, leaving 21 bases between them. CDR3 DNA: TGTGCCAGCCTCCCGGGACTCCTCAAAGAGACTGAAGCTTTCTTT. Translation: CASLPGLLKETEAFF.

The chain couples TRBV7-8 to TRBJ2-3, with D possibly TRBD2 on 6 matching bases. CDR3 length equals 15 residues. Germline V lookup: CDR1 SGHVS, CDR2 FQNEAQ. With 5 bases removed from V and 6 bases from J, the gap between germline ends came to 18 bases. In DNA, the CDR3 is TGTGCCAGCAGCCCTCTTGCAGGCGGGGAGGATACGCAGTATTTT. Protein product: CASSPLAGGEDTQYF. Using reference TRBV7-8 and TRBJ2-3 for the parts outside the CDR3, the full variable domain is GAGVSQSPRYKVAKRGQDVALRCDPISGHVSLFWYQQALGQGPEFLTYFQNEAQLDKSGLPSDRFFAERPEGSVSTLKIQRTQQEDSAVYLCASSPLAGGEDTQYFGPGTRLTVL.

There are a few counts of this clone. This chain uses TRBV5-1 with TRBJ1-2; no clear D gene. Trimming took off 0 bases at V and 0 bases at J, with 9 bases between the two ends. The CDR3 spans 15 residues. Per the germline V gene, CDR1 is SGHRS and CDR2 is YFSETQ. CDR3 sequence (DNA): TGCGCCAGCAGCTTGGTTTCAGCCTCTAACTATGGCTACACCTTC. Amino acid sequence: CASSLVSASNYGYTF. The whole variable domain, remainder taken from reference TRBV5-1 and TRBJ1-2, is KAGVTQTPRYLIKTRGQQVTLSCSPISGHRSVSWYQQTPGQGLQFLFEYFSETQRNKGNFPGRFSGRQFSNSRSEMNVSTLELGDSALYLCASSLVSASNYGYTFGSGTRLTVV.

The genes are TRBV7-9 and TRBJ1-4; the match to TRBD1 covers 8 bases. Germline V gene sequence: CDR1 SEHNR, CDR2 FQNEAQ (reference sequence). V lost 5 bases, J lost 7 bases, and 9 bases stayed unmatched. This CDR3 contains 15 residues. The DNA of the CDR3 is TGTGCCAGCAGCCGCCGGACAGGGATTGTTGAAAAACTGTTTTTT. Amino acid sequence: CASSRRTGIVEKLFF.

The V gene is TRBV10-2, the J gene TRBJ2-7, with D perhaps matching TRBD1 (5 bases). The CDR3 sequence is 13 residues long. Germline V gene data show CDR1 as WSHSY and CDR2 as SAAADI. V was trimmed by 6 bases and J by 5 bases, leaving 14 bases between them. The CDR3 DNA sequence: TGCGCCAGCAGCCCGAACAGGAAGAACGAGCAGTACTTC. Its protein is CASSPNRKNEQYF.

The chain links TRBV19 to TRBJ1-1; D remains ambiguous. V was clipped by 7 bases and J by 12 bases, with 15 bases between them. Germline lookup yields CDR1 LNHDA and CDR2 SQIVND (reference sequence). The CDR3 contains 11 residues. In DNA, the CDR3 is TGTGCCAGTACCCAAGGTCGAGCGACTTTCTTT. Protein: CASTQGRATFF.

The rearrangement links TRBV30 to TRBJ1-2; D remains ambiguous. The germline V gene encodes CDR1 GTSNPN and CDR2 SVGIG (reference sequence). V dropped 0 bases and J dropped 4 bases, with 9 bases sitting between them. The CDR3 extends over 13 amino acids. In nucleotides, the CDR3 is TGTGCCTGGAGTGTCGAGGGCATCTATGGCTACACCTTC. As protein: CAWSVEGIYGYTF. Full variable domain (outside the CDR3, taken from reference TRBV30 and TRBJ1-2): SQTIHQWPATLVQPVGSPLSLECTVEGTSNPNLYWYRQAAGRGLQLLFYSVGIGQISSEVPQNLSASRPQDRQFILSSKKLLLSDSGFYLCAWSVEGIYGYTFGSGTRLTVV.

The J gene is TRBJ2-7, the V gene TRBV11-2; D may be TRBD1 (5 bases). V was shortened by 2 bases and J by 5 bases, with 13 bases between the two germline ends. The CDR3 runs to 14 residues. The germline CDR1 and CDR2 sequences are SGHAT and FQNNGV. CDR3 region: CASSLRAGLNEQYF. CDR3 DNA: TGTGCCAGCAGCTTAAGAGCAGGGCTCAACGAGCAGTACTTC.

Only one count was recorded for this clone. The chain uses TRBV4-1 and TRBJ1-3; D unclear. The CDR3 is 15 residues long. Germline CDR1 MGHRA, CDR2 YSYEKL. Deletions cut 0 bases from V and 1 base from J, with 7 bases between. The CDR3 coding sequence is TGCGCCAGCAGCCAAGATTCCGGGTCTGGAAACACCATATATTTT. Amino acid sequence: CASSQDSGSGNTIYF.

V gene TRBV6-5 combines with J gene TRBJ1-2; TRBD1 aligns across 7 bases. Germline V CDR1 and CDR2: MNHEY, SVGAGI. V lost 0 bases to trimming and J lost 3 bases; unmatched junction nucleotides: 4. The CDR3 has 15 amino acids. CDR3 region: CASSYSRTGYYGYTF. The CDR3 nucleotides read TGTGCCAGCAGTTACTCTCGGACAGGCTACTATGGCTACACCTTC.

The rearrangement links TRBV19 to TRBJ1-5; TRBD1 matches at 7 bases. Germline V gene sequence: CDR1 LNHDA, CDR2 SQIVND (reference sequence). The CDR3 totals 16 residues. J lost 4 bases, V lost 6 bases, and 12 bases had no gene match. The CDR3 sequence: CASRGRGGLPNQPQHF. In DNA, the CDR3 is TGTGCCAGTAGGGGACGAGGGGGCTTACCAAATCAGCCCCAGCATTTT.